Sequencing of this T cell receptor (beta chain) was carried out in a study of OX40 agonist ivuxolimab in advanced cancers. V lost 2 bases, J lost 2 bases, and 13 bases lay in between. Germline V lookup: CDR1 SGHTA, CDR2 FQGNSA. The CDR3 has 15 residues. Clones were read by immunoSEQ multiplex PCR, and TCRdb kept only the in-frame ones, dropping some. The repertoire has about 70,000 clones, 80% to 90% of them found once; the top ten carry about 2.2%. The sequencing used CD4+ or CD8+ T cells sorted from blood, collected in a trial of the OX40 agonist ivuxolimab. This sequence joins TRBV7-2 and TRBJ2-7; no clear D. The receptor comes from an adult with an advanced solid tumor such as melanoma, head and neck, liver or kidney cancer. The DNA for the CDR3 is TGTGCCAGCAGCTTATCGGCCGACCCAACCTACGAGCAGTACTTC. Protein: CASSLSADPTYEQYF.